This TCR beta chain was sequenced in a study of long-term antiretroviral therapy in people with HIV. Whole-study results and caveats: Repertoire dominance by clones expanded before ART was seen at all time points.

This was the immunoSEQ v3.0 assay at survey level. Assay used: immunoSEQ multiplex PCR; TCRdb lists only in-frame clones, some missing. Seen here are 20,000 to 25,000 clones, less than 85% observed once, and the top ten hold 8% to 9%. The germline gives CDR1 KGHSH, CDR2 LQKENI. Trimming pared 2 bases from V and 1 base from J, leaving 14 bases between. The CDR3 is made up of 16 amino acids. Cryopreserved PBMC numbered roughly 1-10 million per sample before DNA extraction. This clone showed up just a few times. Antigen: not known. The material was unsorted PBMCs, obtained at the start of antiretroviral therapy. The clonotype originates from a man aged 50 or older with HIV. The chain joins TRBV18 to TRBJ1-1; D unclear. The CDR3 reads CASSPNPPTENTEAFF. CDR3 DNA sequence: TGTGCCAGCTCACCAAATCCTCCCACAGAGAACACTGAAGCTTTCTTT.